These 12 T cell receptor beta chains originate from one sample sequenced in a study of human T cells and chemical hapten exposure. The sample's time point: healthy volunteer bleed at 6 weeks. Before extraction, the whole blood was not fractionated, and total RNA was taken from it. TCRdb re-derived calls from the RACE reads in MiXCR, one entry per CDR3 protein. This table has tens of thousands of distinct CDR3 sequences, roughly 5.4% appearing once. The source material was whole blood. These TCRs come from a human donor in good health. Some clones in this sample may be carry-over from other donors' samples.

This clonotype was seen a handful of times. V gene TRBV27 combines with J gene TRBJ2-7; 11 nucleotides align to TRBD1. This CDR3 spans 16 amino acids. Unmatched junction bases numbered 7, after V lost 3 bases and J lost 3 bases. The germline gives CDR1 MNHEY, CDR2 SMNVEV (reference sequence). The CDR3 DNA reads as TGTGCCAGCAGTTTTCTCCGGGACAGGGGGGGCTACGAGCAGTACTTC. This sequence encodes CASSFLRDRGGYEQYF.

This clonotype was seen a few times. The chain combines TRBV6-5 with TRBJ2-3; TRBD1 aligns across 9 bases. After removal of 4 bases from V and 4 bases from J, the junction contained 12 bases not matched to a gene. The V gene's germline CDR1 is MNHEY and CDR2 SVGAGI. This CDR3 has 17 amino acids. The CDR3 spells CASSLLLPGQGADTQYF. The CDR3 DNA reads TGTGCCAGCAGTTTATTGTTACCGGGACAGGGAGCAGATACGCAGTATTTT.

This clonotype was recorded at least ten times. The V call is TRBV5-1, the J call TRBJ2-2; TRBD1 might be the D (5 bases). V lost 2 bases, J lost 2 bases, and 10 bases lay in between. Germline lookup yields CDR1 SGHRS and CDR2 YFSETQ. The CDR3 length is 15 residues. CDR3 protein: CASSFIQGNTGELFF. As DNA, the CDR3 is TGCGCCAGCAGCTTTATCCAGGGAAACACCGGGGAGCTGTTTTTT.

This clonotype came up many times. The gene calls are TRBV28 and TRBJ2-2; TRBD1 is a possible D gene (6 bases). V shed 0 bases and J shed 5 bases, with 10 bases lying between them. Germline V lookup: CDR1 MDHEN, CDR2 SYDVKM. This CDR3 comprises 15 residues. The CDR3 loop is CASSLWGAETGELFF. The CDR3 DNA is TGTGCCAGCAGTTTATGGGGGGCAGAAACCGGGGAGCTGTTTTTT.

This clonotype has ten or more counts. V usage is TRBV6-5 and J usage is TRBJ1-5, with 7 bases fitting TRBD1. The CDR3 consists of 15 residues. Germline V lookup: CDR1 MNHEY, CDR2 SVGAGI. J lost 3 bases, V lost 6 bases, and 8 bases had no gene match. CDR3 bases: TGTGCCAGCAGCCGGGCGGGACAGAACAATCAGCCCCAGCATTTT. Its translation: CASSRAGQNNQPQHF.

This clonotype was observed many times. The chain links TRBV5-1 to TRBJ1-6; no definite D call. Trimming removed 0 bases from V and 7 bases from J, with 11 bases in between. The CDR3 contains 15 residues. The germline V gene has CDR1 SGHRS and CDR2 YFSETQ. The DNA of the CDR3 is TGCGCCAGCAGCTTGGAGGGCAGTACGAATTCACCCCTCCACTTT. Translation gives CASSLEGSTNSPLHF.

This clonotype appeared a few times. Being one base from a much bigger clone, this may be a read error. The rearrangement joins TRBV20-1 to TRBJ2-7; no reliable D call. V was pared by 7 bases and J by 0 bases, with 13 bases between. Germline V gives CDR1 DFQATT, CDR2 SNEGSKA (reference sequence). The CDR3 covers 13 residues. CDR3 amino acids: CSGYSGRSYEQYF. The CDR3, as DNA: TGCAGTGGGTACTCCGGCCGCTCCTACGAGCAGTACTTC.

V gene TRBV27 combines with J gene TRBJ1-1; D is undetermined. Germline CDR1 reads MNHEY; CDR2 reads SMNVEV (reference sequence). Trimming pared 5 bases from V and 1 base from J, leaving 11 bases between. The CDR3 is 14 residues long. For the CDR3, the DNA is TGTGCCAGCAGTCCGCATGAGGGGAACACTGAAGCTTTCTTT. This encodes CASSPHEGNTEAFF.

This clonotype was observed at least ten times. This chain joins TRBV29-1 and TRBJ2-1; D gene uncertain. The CDR3 extends over 14 amino acids. Germline V gene lookup returns CDR1 SQVTM and CDR2 ANQGSEA. V gave up 3 bases and J gave up 6 bases, with 15 bases separating them. CDR3 DNA sequence: TGCAGCGTTGATGCCGGGTACGCACCCAATGAGCAGTTCTTC. This gives the protein CSVDAGYAPNEQFF.

J is TRBJ2-7 and V is TRBV5-8, with no clear D. Germline V gene sequence: CDR1 SGHTS, CDR2 YDEGEE. The CDR3 has 10 residues. V lost 5 bases and J 6 bases, leaving 6 bases between the germline ends. The CDR3: CASRRSEQYF. CDR3 in DNA: TGTGCCAGCAGGAGGTCCGAGCAGTACTTC. The complete variable domain, with remaining parts taken from reference TRBV5-8 and TRBJ2-7, reads EAGVTQSPTHLIKTRGQQATLRCSPISGHTSVYWYQQALGLGLQFLLWYDEGEERNRGNFPPRFSGRQFPNYSSELNVNALELEDSALYLCASRRSEQYFGPGTRLTVT.

This chain connects TRBV27 to TRBJ1-1, with D hard to call. V was pared by 7 bases and J by 3 bases, with 12 bases between. Per the germline V gene, CDR1 is MNHEY and CDR2 is SMNVEV (reference sequence). The CDR3 is made up of 13 amino acids. The CDR3 is CASKKVGDTEAFF. CDR3 bases: TGTGCCAGCAAAAAGGTTGGGGACACTGAAGCTTTCTTT.

The J gene is TRBJ1-2, the V gene TRBV2; D uncertain. Germline CDR1 SNHLY, CDR2 FYNNEI. The V end was cut by 1 base, the J end by 5 bases, with 14 bases between. The CDR3 has 15 residues. The CDR3 protein is CASSEGRRIGYGYTF. The CDR3 DNA reads TGTGCCAGCAGTGAAGGGCGACGGATAGGTTATGGCTACACCTTC.